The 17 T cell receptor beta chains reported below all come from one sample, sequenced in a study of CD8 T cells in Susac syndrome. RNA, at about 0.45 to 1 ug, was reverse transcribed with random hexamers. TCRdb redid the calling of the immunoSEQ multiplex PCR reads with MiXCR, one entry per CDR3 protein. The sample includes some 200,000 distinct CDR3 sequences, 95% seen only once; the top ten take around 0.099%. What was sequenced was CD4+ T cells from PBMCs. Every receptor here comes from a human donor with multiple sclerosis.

DNA of the CDR3: TGTGCTAGTGGTTTGGCCCGGCATGGCCTGGAGCAGTTCTTC. Its translation is CASGLARHGLEQFF. The chain combines TRBV12-5 with TRBJ2-1; D uncertain. Per the germline V gene, CDR1 is LGHNT and CDR2 is FRNRAP. The CDR3 totals 14 residues. V was clipped by 1 base and J by 10 bases, with 14 bases between them. The full variable domain, with the rest looked up from reference TRBV12-5 and TRBJ2-1, is DARVTQTPRHKVTEMGQEVTMRCQPILGHNTVFWYRQTMMQGLELLAYFRNRAPLDDSGMPKDRFSAEMPDATLATLKIQPSEPRDSAVYFCASGLARHGLEQFFGPGTRLTVL.

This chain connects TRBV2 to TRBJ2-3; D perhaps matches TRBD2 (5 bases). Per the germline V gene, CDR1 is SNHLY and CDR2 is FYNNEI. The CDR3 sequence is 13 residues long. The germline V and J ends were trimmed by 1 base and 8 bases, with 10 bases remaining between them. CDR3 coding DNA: TGTGCCAGCAGTGAAGGCCCGCGGGTTACGCAGTATTTT. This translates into CASSEGPRVTQYF.

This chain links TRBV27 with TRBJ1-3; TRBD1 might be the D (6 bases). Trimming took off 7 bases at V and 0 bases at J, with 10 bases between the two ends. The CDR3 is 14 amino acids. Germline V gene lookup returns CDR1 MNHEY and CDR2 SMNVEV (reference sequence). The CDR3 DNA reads TGTGCCAGCAAGACAGGAAGCTCTGGAAACACCATATATTTT. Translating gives CASKTGSSGNTIYF.

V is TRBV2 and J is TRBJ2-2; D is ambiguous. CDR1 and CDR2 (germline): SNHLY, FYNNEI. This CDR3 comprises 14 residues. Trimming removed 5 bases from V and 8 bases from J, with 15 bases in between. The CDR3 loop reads CASSRTIAAGELFF. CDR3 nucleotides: TGTGCCAGCAGTCGGACCATAGCCGCGGGGGAGCTGTTTTTT.

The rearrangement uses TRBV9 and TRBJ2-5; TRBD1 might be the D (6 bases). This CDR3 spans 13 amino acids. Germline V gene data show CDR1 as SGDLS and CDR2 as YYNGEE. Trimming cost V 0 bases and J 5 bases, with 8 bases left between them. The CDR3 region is CASSVDTGETQYF. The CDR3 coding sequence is TGTGCCAGCAGCGTAGACACAGGGGAGACCCAGTACTTC.

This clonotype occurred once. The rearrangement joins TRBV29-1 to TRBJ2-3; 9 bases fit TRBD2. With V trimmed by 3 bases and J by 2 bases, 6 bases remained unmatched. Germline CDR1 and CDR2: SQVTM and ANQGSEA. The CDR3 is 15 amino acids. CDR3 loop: CSVDGLAGSTDTQYF. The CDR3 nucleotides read TGCAGCGTTGATGGTCTAGCGGGATCCACAGATACGCAGTATTTT.

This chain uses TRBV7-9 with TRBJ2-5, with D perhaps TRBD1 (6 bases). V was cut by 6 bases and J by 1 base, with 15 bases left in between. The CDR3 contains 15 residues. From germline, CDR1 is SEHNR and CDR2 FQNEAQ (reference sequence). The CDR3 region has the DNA TGTGCCAGCAGGGATCCGGGACAAGGCCAAGAGACCCAGTACTTC. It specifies CASRDPGQGQETQYF.

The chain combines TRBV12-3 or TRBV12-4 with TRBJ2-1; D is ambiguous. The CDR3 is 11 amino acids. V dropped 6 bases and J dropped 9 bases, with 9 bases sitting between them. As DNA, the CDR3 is TGTGCCAGCAGCCTATTGTCTGAGCAGTTCTTC. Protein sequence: CASSLLSEQFF.

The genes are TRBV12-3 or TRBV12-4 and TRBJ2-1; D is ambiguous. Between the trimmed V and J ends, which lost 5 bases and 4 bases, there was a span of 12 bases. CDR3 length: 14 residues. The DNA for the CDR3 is TGTGCCAGCAGTCATGGGAAACAGTACAATGAGCAGTTCTTC. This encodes CASSHGKQYNEQFF.

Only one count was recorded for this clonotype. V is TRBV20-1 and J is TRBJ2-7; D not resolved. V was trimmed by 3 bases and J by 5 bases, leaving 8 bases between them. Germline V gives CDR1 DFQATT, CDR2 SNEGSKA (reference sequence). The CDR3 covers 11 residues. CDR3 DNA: TGCAGTGCTAGTGCTGGGGACGAGCAGTACTTC. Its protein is CSASAGDEQYF.

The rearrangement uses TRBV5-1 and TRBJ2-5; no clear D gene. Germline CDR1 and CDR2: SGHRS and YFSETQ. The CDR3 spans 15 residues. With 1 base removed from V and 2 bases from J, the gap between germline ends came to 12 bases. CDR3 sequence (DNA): TGCGCCAGCAGCTTGACTGTCCCGCCACAAGAGACCCAGTACTTC. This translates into CASSLTVPPQETQYF.

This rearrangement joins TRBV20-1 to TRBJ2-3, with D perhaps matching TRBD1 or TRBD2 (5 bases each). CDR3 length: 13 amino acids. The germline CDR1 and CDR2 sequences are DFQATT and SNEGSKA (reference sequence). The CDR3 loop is CGAHSASTDTQYF. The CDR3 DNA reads TGCGGGGCACATAGCGCCAGCACAGATACGCAGTATTTT.

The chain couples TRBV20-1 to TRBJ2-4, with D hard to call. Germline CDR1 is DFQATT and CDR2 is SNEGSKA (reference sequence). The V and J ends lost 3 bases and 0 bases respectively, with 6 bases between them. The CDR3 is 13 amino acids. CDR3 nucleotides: TGCAGTGCTAGGTCCCTAGCCAAAAACATTCAGTACTTC. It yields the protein CSARSLAKNIQYF.

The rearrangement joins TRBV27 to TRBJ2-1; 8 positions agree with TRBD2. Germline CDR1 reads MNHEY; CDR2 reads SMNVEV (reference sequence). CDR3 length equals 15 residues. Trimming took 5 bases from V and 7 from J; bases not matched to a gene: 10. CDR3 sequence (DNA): TGTGCCAGCAGTCCCCGGACTAGCCGGGTGAATGAGCAGTTCTTC. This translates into CASSPRTSRVNEQFF.

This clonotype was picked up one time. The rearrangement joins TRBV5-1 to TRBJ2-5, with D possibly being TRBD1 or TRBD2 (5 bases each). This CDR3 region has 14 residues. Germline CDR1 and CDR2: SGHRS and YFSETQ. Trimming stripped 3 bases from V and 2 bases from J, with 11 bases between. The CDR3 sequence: CASSSGPSQETQYF. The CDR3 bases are TGCGCCAGCAGCTCGGGACCGAGTCAAGAGACCCAGTACTTC.

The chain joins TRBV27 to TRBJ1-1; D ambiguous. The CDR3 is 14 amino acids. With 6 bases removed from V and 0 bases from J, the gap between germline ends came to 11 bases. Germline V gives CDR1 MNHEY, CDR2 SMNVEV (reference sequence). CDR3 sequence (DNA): TGTGCCAGCAGACGCGCCCCCATGAACACTGAAGCTTTCTTT. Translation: CASRRAPMNTEAFF.

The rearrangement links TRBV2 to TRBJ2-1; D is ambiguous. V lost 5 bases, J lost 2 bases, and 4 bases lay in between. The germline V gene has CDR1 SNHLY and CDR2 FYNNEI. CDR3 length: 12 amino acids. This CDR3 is CASSTPYNEQFF. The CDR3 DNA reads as TGTGCCAGCAGTACTCCCTACAATGAGCAGTTCTTC.